The 15 T cell receptor beta chains reported below all come from one sample, sequenced in a study of early T cells in non-severe SARS-CoV-2 infection. TCRdb reprocessed the 5' RACE reads with MiXCR, giving one entry per CDR3 protein. The sample yields 55,000 to 65,000 distinct CDR3 sequences, around 10% seen once. Sequenced material: whole blood. These receptors all come from an adult who was a healthcare worker with PCR-confirmed SARS-CoV-2 infection or an uninfected control (not recorded which).

The sample holds many counts of this clonotype. The chain couples TRBV28 to TRBJ2-7, with D maybe TRBD2 (6 bases). The CDR3 contains 15 residues. The V end lost 3 bases, the J end lost 0 bases, and 12 bases lay between the germline ends. The V gene's germline CDR1 is MDHEN and CDR2 SYDVKM. As DNA, the CDR3 is TGTGCCAGCAGTTTGGCGGGAATCAGCTCCTACGAGCAGTACTTC. Translating gives CASSLAGISSYEQYF.

In this sample, this clonotype turned up many times. The rearrangement uses TRBV20-1 and TRBJ2-1; D is undetermined. Germline V gene lookup returns CDR1 DFQATT and CDR2 SNEGSKA (reference sequence). The CDR3 sequence is 14 residues long. Trimming stripped 5 bases from V and 0 bases from J, with 11 bases between. As DNA, the CDR3 is TGCAGTGCTCCAGACCTTAGCTCCTACAATGAGCAGTTCTTC. This codes for CSAPDLSSYNEQFF.

The chain combines TRBV5-4 with TRBJ2-1; D remains ambiguous. V lost 2 bases, J lost 1 base, and 10 bases lay in between. The CDR3 runs to 15 residues. Germline V gene data show CDR1 as SGHNT and CDR2 as YYREEE (reference sequence). CDR3 sequence: CASSFNLGSYNEQFF. In nucleotides, the CDR3 is TGTGCCAGCAGCTTTAACCTAGGGTCCTACAATGAGCAGTTCTTC.

This clonotype has ten or more counts. The gene calls are TRBV7-2 and TRBJ2-3, with 8 bases that match TRBD1. J gave up 6 bases and V 2 bases, and 16 bases lay outside the gene matches. CDR1 and CDR2 (germline): SGHTA, FQGNSA. The CDR3 sequence is 18 residues long. DNA for the CDR3: TGTGCCAGCAGCTTACCGATCAGGCCAGGGGGCTCGTGGGATACGCAGTATTTT. Its protein product is CASSLPIRPGGSWDTQYF.

There are a few counts of this clonotype. The V call is TRBV28, the J call TRBJ1-1, with D uncertain. The CDR3 has 12 amino acids. Between the trimmed V and J ends, which lost 1 base and 4 bases, there was a span of 4 bases. Per germline, CDR1 MDHEN and CDR2 SYDVKM. The CDR3 reads CASSLYPTEAFF. The CDR3 nucleotides are TGTGCCAGCAGTTTATATCCCACTGAAGCTTTCTTT.

Comment on this clonotype: A much larger clone lies one base from this, so it may be a read error. The rearrangement joins TRBV7-9 to TRBJ2-7; D is uncertain. Germline V gene sequence: CDR1 SEHNR, CDR2 FQNEAQ (reference sequence). V gave up 11 bases and J gave up 3 bases, with 20 bases separating them. The CDR3 covers 14 residues. Here the CDR3 reads CASAAVHSLYEQYF. The CDR3 bases are TGTGCCTCGGCTGCGGTCCACTCGCTCTACGAGCAGTACTTC.

This clonotype was recorded a few times. V and J are TRBV6-2 or TRBV6-3 and TRBJ2-5; D uncertain. The V and J ends lost 8 bases and 4 bases respectively, with 17 bases between them. The CDR3 is 14 amino acids. In germline, CDR1 is MNHEY, CDR2 SVGEGT. Here the CDR3 DNA reads TGTGCCAGCGGGAACCCGAGGCGCAGAGAGACCCAGTACTTC. The encoded protein is CASGNPRRRETQYF.

This clonotype was seen at least ten times. The chain is built from TRBV5-1 and TRBJ1-3; possibly TRBD1 for D (5 bases). CDR1 and CDR2 (germline): SGHRS, YFSETQ. This CDR3 is 15 amino acids long. Between the trimmed V and J ends, which lost 3 bases and 6 bases, there was a span of 16 bases. Here the CDR3 reads CASSSGGGAENTIYF. CDR3 coding DNA: TGCGCCAGCAGCTCGGGAGGAGGGGCTGAAAACACCATATATTTT.

This clonotype was observed a handful of times. This rearrangement joins TRBV5-6 to TRBJ2-1, with unresolved D. This CDR3 spans 13 amino acids. The V end lost 2 bases, the J end lost 10 bases, and 13 bases lay between the germline ends. Germline V gene data show CDR1 as SGHDT and CDR2 as YYEEEE. The DNA for the CDR3 is TGTGCCAGCAGCTTTAAACCCATCGGGGAGCAGTTCTTC. Translation: CASSFKPIGEQFF. The whole variable domain, remainder taken from reference TRBV5-6 and TRBJ2-1, is DAGVTQSPTHLIKTRGQQVTLRCSPKSGHDTVSWYQQALGQGPQFIFQYYEEEERQRGNFPDRFSGHQFPNYSSELNVNALLLGDSALYLCASSFKPIGEQFFGPGTRLTVL.

The chain combines TRBV19 with TRBJ2-1; 7 bases align to TRBD1. Germline V gene lookup returns CDR1 LNHDA and CDR2 SQIVND (reference sequence). The CDR3 extends over 17 amino acids. The J segment lost 0 bases and the V segment lost 3 bases, leaving 8 bases of the junction unmatched. The CDR3, as DNA: TGTGCCAGTAGTATTGGATCGACAGGGAGCTCCTACAATGAGCAGTTCTTC. Its translation: CASSIGSTGSSYNEQFF.

This clonotype was seen repeatedly, ten times or more. J is TRBJ1-1 and V is TRBV12-3 or TRBV12-4; D may be TRBD1 (6 bases). CDR3 length: 13 residues. The V end was cut by 5 bases, the J end by 0 bases, with 7 bases between. The CDR3 here is CASSQGLNTEAFF. In nucleotides, the CDR3 is TGTGCCAGCAGTCAGGGGTTGAACACTGAAGCTTTCTTT.

This clonotype was recorded at least ten times. The genes are TRBV2 and TRBJ2-5, with 8 bases lining up with TRBD1. The CDR3 covers 11 residues. The V segment lost 10 bases and the J segment 4 bases; nucleotides outside the gene matches: 2. The V gene's germline CDR1 is SNHLY and CDR2 FYNNEI. CDR3 region: CATGQGETQYF. In nucleotides, the CDR3 is TGTGCCACTGGACAGGGAGAGACCCAGTACTTC.

This clonotype has at least ten counts. V usage is TRBV7-2 and J usage is TRBJ1-2; tentatively, D is TRBD1 (5 bases). There are 15 residues in the CDR3. Trimming stripped 1 base from V and 4 bases from J, with 13 bases between. Germline-derived CDR1 and CDR2 are SGHTA and FQGNSA. The CDR3 nucleotides are TGTGCCAGCAGCTTAGGGGTTCAGGGAACCTATGGCTACACCTTC. As protein: CASSLGVQGTYGYTF.

This clonotype was counted only a few times. This chain connects TRBV7-2 to TRBJ2-7; TRBD2 matches at 9 bases. V lost 1 base and J lost 4; bases outside the gene matches: 2. CDR3 length: 14 residues. Germline CDR1 is SGHTA and CDR2 is FQGNSA. The CDR3 protein is CASSLEAGGYEQYF. The CDR3 region has the DNA TGTGCCAGCAGCTTAGAAGCGGGAGGATACGAGCAGTACTTC.

This clonotype was recorded at least ten times. The V call is TRBV4-1, the J call TRBJ1-2, with D possibly being TRBD1 (5 bases). The CDR3 extends over 15 amino acids. V was pared by 4 bases and J by 1 base, with 13 bases between. The germline V gene encodes CDR1 MGHRA and CDR2 YSYEKL. CDR3 sequence: CASSPGGRDNYGYTF. CDR3 nucleotide sequence: TGCGCCAGCAGCCCCGGGGGTCGGGATAACTATGGCTACACCTTC.